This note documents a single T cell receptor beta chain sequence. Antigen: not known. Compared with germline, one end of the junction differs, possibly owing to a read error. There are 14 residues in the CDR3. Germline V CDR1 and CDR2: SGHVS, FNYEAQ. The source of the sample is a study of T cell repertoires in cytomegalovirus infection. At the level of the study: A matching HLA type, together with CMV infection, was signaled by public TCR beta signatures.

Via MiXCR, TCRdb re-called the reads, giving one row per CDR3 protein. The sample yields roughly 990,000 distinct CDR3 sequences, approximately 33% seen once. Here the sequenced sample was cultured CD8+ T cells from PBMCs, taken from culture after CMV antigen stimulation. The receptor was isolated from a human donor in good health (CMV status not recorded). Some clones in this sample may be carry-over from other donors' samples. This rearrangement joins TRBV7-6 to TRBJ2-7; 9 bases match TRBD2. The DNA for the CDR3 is TGTGTCAGCAGCCCCGTAGCGGGGGAGGGCGAGCAGTACTTC. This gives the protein CVSSPVAGEGEQYF. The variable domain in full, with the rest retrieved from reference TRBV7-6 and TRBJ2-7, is GAGVSQSPRYKVTKRGQDVALRCDPISGHVSLYWYRQALGQGPEFLTYFNYEAQQDKSGLPNDRFSAERPEGSISTLTIQRTEQRDSAMYRCVSSPVAGEGEQYFGPGTRLTVT.